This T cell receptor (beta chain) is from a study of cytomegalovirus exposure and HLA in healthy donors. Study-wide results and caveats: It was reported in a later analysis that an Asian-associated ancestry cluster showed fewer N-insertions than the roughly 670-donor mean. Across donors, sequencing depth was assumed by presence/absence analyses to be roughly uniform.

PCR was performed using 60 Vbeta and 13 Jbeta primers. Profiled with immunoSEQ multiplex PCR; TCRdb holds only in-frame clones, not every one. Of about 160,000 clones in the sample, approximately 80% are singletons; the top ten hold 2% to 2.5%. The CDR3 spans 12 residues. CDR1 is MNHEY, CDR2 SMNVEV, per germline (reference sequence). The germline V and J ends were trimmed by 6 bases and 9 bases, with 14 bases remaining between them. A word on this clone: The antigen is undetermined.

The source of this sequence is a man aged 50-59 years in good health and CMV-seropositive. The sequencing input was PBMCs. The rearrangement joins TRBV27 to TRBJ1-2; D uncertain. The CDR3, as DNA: TGTGCCAGCAGCTGGAGTCCGGATCGCTACACCTTC. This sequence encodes CASSWSPDRYTF.